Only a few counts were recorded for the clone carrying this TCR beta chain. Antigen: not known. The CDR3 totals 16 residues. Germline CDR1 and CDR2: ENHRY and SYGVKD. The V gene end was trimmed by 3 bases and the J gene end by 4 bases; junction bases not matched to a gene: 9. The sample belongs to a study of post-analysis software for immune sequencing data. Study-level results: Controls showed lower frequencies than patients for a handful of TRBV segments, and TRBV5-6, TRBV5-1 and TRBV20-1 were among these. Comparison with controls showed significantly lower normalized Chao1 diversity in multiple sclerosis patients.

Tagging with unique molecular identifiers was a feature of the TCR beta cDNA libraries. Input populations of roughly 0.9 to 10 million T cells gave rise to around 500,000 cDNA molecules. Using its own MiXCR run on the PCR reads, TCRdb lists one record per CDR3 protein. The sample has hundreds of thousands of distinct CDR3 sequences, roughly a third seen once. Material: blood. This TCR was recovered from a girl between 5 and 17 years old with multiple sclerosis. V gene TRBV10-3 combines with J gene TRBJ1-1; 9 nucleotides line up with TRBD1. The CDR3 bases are TGTGCCATCAGTGAAGGGGGGACAGGGCAGGGCACTGAAGCTTTCTTT. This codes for CAISEGGTGQGTEAFF.